Below, one TCR beta chain is given with its context. Its antigen remains unknown. The study ran its PCR with 60 Vbeta and 13 Jbeta primers. Produced via immunoSEQ multiplex PCR; TCRdb's table is partial and in-frame only. The table shows roughly 200,000 clones, with 75% to 85% occurring only once. The sample comes from a study of cytomegalovirus exposure and HLA in healthy donors. The study, taken as a whole, reports: In a later analysis, across HLA loci, associated TCR counts were highest for DRB1, lowest for HLA-C.

CDR3 length: 14 residues. The V and J ends lost 3 bases and 10 bases, in that order; junction bases with no gene match: 3. Germline V CDR1 and CDR2: SGHRS, YFSETQ. This sequence joins TRBV5-1 and TRBJ2-1, with TRBD2 identical over 14 bases. Sequencing input: PBMCs. The source of this sequence is a woman between 50 and 59 years old in good health and CMV-seronegative. In nucleotides, the CDR3 is TGCGCCAGCAGCTCAGGGACTAGCGGGAGAGAGCAGTTCTTC. As protein: CASSSGTSGREQFF.